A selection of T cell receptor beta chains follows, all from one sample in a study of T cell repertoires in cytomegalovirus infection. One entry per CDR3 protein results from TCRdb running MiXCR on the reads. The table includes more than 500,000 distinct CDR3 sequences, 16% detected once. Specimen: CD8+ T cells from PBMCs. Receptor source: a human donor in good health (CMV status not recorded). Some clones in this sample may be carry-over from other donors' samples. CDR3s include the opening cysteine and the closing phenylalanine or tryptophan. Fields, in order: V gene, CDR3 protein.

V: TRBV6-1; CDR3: CASSGGDFQETQYF
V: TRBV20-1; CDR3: CSGGTSGIHEQYF
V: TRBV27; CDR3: CASSLAGLSYEQYF
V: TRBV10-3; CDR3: CASKGFRETQYF
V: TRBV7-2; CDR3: CASSPDRDYGYTF
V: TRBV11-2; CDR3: CASSLVQGSGYEQYF
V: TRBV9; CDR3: CASSRGRNSGNTIYF
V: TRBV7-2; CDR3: CASSPGRANQPQHF
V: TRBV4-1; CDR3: CASSLRAGTSGVYEQYF
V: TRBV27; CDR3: CASKGASGTEAFF
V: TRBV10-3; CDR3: CAISEGGASGYTGELFF
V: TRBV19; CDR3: CASSDTGLAQETQYF
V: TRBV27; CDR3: CASSWTGVPSGQYF
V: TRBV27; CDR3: CASSPGTDPTQYF
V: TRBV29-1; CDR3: CSVEGLVSYNEQFF
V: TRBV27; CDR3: CASSLQPGYEQYF
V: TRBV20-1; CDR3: CSSHRIRGRNQPQHF
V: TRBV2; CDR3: CASSDVEGDQPQHF
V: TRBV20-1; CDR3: CSARALSVISGRVVGGTQYF
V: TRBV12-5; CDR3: CASGLVQGFGNTIYF
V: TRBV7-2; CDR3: CASSPTGGYLGHNEQFF
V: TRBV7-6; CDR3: CASSSLRTETEAFF
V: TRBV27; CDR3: CASSPDRGFNEKLFF
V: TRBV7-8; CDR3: CASTARLAGNEQYF
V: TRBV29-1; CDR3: CSAPGGSNEKLFF
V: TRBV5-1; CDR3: CASSLNRDSINEQFF
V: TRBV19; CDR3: CASRPSVYNEQFF
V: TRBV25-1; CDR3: CASSVSQGGEAFF
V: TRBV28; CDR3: CASSQSSGTSNQLQHF
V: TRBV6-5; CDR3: CASSYSQGRHGEQYF
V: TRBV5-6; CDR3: CASSLEYSEAFF
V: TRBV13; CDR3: CASSSQGLTAYNEQFF
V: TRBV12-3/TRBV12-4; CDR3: CASSPLAGRRETQYF
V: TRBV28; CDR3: CASSLRGRVANYGYTF
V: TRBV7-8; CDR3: CASSLAGTGRSNTEAFF
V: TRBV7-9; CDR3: CASSLQRTSSTDTQYF
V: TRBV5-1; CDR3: CASSLASVGQETQYF
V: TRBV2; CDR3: CASSGDSPYMNTEAFF
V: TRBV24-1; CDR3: CATSDPGTGGESSPLHF
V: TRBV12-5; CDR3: CASGFEATGTHTGELFF
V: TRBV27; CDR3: CASSKTGGTNTEAFF
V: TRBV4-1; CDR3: CTSSLVPGNQETQYF
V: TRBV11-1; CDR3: CASSLLQGDTGELFF
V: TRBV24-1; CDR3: CATSEQGAYNEQFF
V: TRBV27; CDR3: CASSFLSDLLETEAFF
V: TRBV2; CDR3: CATRLLKGYEQYF
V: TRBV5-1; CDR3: CASSTRTGLQETQYF
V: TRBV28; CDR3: CASRIGLAGVTGELFF
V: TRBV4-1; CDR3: CASSQSSGGSYSPLHF
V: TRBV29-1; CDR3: CSAKDGSNTGELFF